This T cell receptor (beta chain) was sequenced in a study of blood T cell repertoires in COVID-19. Study at large: Samples of COVID-19 (acute and convalescent) were obtained from the United States, Italy and Spain. T cells, B-cell-depleted T cells, or PBMCs supplied cDNA or gDNA.

Germline V CDR1 and CDR2: KGHSH, LQKENI. The length of the CDR3 is 13 residues. V was pared by 2 bases and J by 1 base, with 5 bases between. In the source study's methods: Reference gene primers were amplified, and this amplification served to estimate nucleated cell counts. Assay: immunoSEQ multiplex PCR; the TCRdb copy retains only in-frame clones and omits some. V, J and clone size are those of that table, while D and trimming were read from the DNA. This table has about 73,000 clones, about 79% appearing once. Specimen: peripheral blood. This TCR derives from a woman in her sixties with acute or convalescent COVID-19. This rearrangement joins TRBV18 to TRBJ2-5; D is unresolved. The CDR3 reads CASSPYSQETQYF. The CDR3 bases are TGTGCCAGCTCACCATACTCCCAAGAGACCCAGTACTTC.